This is a list of T cell receptor beta chains from one sample in a study of cytomegalovirus exposure and HLA in healthy donors. The table came from immunoSEQ multiplex PCR; TCRdb's copy has only in-frame clones and leaves some out. The data contain about 81,000 clones, 70% to 80% of them singletons. Sequencing used PBMCs. The receptors originated from a man between 45 and 60 years old in good health and CMV-seropositive. Each CDR3 is given with its conserved first and last residue. A D gene is named only where the DNA matches it firmly. Not all rows give a size; the values are once, few, many and, for expanded clones, a class.

d_call: -; clone_size: -; cdr3_length: 13; v_call: TRBV5-1; j_call: TRBJ2-7; cdr3_aa: CASSLGPSPEQYF; cdr3_nt: TGCGCCAGCAGCTTGGGTCCCTCCCCCGAGCAGTACTTC
d_call: TRBD1; clone_size: -; cdr3_length: 15; v_call: TRBV7-2; j_call: TRBJ2-7; cdr3_aa: CASSYTQGFILEQYF; cdr3_nt: TGTGCCAGCAGCTACACACAGGGGTTTATCCTAGAGCAGTACTTC
d_call: -; clone_size: -; cdr3_length: 13; v_call: TRBV4-1; j_call: TRBJ2-1; cdr3_aa: CASSPQGWNEQFF; cdr3_nt: TGCGCCAGCAGCCCCCAGGGGTGGAATGAGCAGTTCTTC
d_call: -; clone_size: -; cdr3_length: 14; v_call: TRBV29-1; j_call: TRBJ1-1; cdr3_aa: CSVVGVIRGTEAFF; cdr3_nt: TGCAGCGTTGTAGGGGTAATCCGTGGCACTGAAGCTTTCTTT
d_call: TRBD1; clone_size: -; cdr3_length: 18; v_call: TRBV25-1; j_call: TRBJ2-6; cdr3_aa: CASSWTGGGLFGANVLTF; cdr3_nt: TGTGCCAGCAGTTGGACAGGGGGCGGCCTTTTTGGGGCCAACGTCCTGACTTTC
d_call: -; clone_size: -; cdr3_length: 14; v_call: TRBV11-3; j_call: TRBJ2-1; cdr3_aa: CASSLPAGIPEQFF; cdr3_nt: TGTGCCAGCAGCTTACCCGCAGGTATCCCTGAGCAGTTCTTC
d_call: TRBD2; clone_size: -; cdr3_length: 15; v_call: TRBV10-1; j_call: TRBJ2-3; cdr3_aa: CASSPGLAGVDTQYF; cdr3_nt: TGCGCCAGCAGTCCTGGACTAGCGGGAGTAGATACGCAGTATTTT
d_call: TRBD1; clone_size: -; cdr3_length: 14; v_call: TRBV14; j_call: TRBJ2-1; cdr3_aa: CASSQGTGWDEQFF; cdr3_nt: TGTGCCAGCAGCCAAGGGACAGGGTGGGATGAGCAGTTCTTC
d_call: -; clone_size: -; cdr3_length: 14; v_call: TRBV19; j_call: TRBJ2-7; cdr3_aa: CASAQQGFSYEQYF; cdr3_nt: TGTGCCAGCGCCCAACAGGGCTTCTCCTACGAGCAGTACTTC
d_call: TRBD1; clone_size: -; cdr3_length: 15; v_call: TRBV4-2; j_call: TRBJ1-2; cdr3_aa: CASSQDRTGDYGYTF; cdr3_nt: TGTGCCAGCAGCCAAGATAGGACAGGGGACTATGGCTACACCTTC
d_call: -; clone_size: few; cdr3_length: 14; v_call: TRBV6-4; j_call: TRBJ2-6; cdr3_aa: CASSGDSGANGLTF; cdr3_nt: TGTGCCAGCAGTGGAGACTCTGGGGCCAACGGCCTGACTTTC
d_call: TRBD1; clone_size: -; cdr3_length: 17; v_call: TRBV27; j_call: TRBJ2-2; cdr3_aa: CASSLWGRGTGTGELFF; cdr3_nt: TGTGCCAGCAGTTTATGGGGTCGGGGGACAGGGACCGGGGAGCTGTTTTTT
d_call: TRBD1; clone_size: -; cdr3_length: 14; v_call: TRBV7-7; j_call: TRBJ2-2; cdr3_aa: CASSPRTGPGELFF; cdr3_nt: TGTGCTAGCAGCCCCAGGACAGGGCCCGGGGAGCTGTTTTTT